The present TCR beta chain was sequenced within a study of blood T cell repertoires in COVID-19. The wider study: The study drew acute and convalescent COVID-19 samples from the United States, Italy and Spain.

Per the authors' pipeline: How many nucleated cells were present was estimated from reference gene primer amplification. Sequencing was performed with immunoSEQ multiplex PCR; in TCRdb, only in-frame clones are kept and a portion is missing. From that table come the V and J calls and clone size; the DNA was used to work out D and trimming. This table has approximately 260,000 clones, under 90% appearing once. CDR1 SGHRS and CDR2 YFSETQ come from the germline V gene. The V and J ends lost 3 bases and 3 bases, in that order; junction bases with no gene match: 13. CDR3 size: 18 residues. Sequencing was performed on peripheral blood. This chain links TRBV5-1 with TRBJ2-1, with TRBD2 identical over 9 bases. This TCR came from a human donor in a cohort sampled during active COVID-19. CDR3 sequence reads: CASSSRTLAGVFYNEQFF. As DNA, the CDR3 is TGCGCCAGCAGCTCCCGGACCTTAGCGGGAGTCTTCTACAATGAGCAGTTCTTC.